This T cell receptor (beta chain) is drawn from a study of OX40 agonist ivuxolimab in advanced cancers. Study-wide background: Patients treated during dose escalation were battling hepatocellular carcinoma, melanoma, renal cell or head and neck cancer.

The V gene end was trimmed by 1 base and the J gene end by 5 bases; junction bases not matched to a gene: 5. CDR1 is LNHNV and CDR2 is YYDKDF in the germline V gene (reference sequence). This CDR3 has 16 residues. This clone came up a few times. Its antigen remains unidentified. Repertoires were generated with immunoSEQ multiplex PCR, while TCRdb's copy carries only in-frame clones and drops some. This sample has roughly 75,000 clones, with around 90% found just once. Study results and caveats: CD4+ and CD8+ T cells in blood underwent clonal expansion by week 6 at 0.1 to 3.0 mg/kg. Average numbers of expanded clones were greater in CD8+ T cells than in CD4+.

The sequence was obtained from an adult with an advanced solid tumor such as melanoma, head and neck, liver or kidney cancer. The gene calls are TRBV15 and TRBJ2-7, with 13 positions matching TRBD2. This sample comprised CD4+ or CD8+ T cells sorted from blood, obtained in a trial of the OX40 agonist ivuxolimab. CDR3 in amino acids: CATSRALAGGMDEQYF. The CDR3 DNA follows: TGTGCCACCAGCAGAGCACTAGCGGGAGGGATGGACGAGCAGTACTTC.